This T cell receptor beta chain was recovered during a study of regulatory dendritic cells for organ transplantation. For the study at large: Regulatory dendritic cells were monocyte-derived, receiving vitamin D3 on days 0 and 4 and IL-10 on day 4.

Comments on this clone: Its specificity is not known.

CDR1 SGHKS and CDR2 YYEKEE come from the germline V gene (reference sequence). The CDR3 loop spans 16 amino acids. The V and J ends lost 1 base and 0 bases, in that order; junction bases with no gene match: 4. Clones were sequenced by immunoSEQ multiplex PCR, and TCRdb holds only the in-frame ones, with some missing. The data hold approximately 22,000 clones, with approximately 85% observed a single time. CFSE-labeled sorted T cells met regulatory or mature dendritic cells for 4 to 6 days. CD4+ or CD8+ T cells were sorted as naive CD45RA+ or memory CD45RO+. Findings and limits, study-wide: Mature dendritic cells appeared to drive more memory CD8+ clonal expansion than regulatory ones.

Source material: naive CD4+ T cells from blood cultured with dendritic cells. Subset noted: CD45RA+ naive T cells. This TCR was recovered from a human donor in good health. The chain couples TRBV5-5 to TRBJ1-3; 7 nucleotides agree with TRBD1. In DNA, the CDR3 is TGTGCCAGCAGCTTGCCGGGACAGTTCTCTGGAAACACCATATATTTT. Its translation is CASSLPGQFSGNTIYF. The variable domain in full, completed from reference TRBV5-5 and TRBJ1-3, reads DAGVTQSPTHLIKTRGQQVTLRCSPISGHKSVSWYQQVLGQGPQFIFQYYEKEERGRGNFPDRFSARQFPNYSSELNVNALLLGDSALYLCASSLPGQFSGNTIYFGEGSWLTVV.